This T cell receptor (beta chain) was found in a study of cytomegalovirus exposure and HLA in healthy donors. Study at large: A subsequent analysis reported that the 110 or so validation repertoires were produced on the same platform that had also been used for the roughly 670 first-cohort repertoires. Study-wide findings and caveats: 164 TCR beta chains were listed as cytomegalovirus-associated. The tendency of first-cohort TCR clusters to co-occur in the 130 or so validation repertoires was identified by a subsequent analysis.

A word on this clone: Antigen specificity is unknown.

This CDR3 contains 16 residues. CDR1 and CDR2 (germline): LNHDA, SQIVND (reference sequence). Trimming took 0 bases from V and 3 from J; bases not matched to a gene: 5. Assay: immunoSEQ multiplex PCR; the TCRdb copy retains only in-frame clones and omits some. The repertoire holds approximately 260,000 clones, with approximately 86% as singletons. Sequences were obtained from PBMCs. The TCR sequence derives from a woman aged 25 to 39 in good health and CMV-seropositive. The genes are TRBV19 and TRBJ2-3; 8 nucleotides line up with TRBD2. CDR3 protein: CASSIDPSGSTDTQYF. CDR3 DNA sequence: TGTGCCAGTAGTATAGACCCTAGCGGGTCGACAGATACGCAGTATTTT. The whole variable domain, filled in from reference TRBV19 and TRBJ2-3, reads DGGITQSPKYLFRKEGQNVTLSCEQNLNHDAMYWYRQDPGQGLRLIYYSQIVNDFQKGDIAEGYSVSREKKESFPLTVTSAQKNPTAFYLCASSIDPSGSTDTQYFGPGTRLTVL.